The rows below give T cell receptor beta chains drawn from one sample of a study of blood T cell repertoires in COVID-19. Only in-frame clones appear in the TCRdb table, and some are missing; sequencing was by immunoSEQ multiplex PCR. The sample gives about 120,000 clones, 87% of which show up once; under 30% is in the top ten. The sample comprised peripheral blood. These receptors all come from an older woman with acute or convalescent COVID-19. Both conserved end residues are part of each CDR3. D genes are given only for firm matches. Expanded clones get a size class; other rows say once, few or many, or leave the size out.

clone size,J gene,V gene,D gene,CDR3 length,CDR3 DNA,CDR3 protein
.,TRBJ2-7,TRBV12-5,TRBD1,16,TGTGCCAGTGGTTTGGTAGTGGGACAGGGTCCCCACGAGCAGTACTTC,CASGLVVGQGPHEQYF
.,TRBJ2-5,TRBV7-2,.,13,TGTGCCAGCAGCTTAGCGGCCGGGGAGACCCAGTACTTC,CASSLAAGETQYF
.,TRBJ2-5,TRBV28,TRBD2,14,TGTGCCAGCAGTTTTGCCCCGGGGGGGGAGCCCCAGTACTTC,CASSFAPGGEPQYF
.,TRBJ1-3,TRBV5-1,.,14,TGCGCCAGCAGTCCCCGCGGGGTTGGAAACACCATATATTTT,CASSPRGVGNTIYF
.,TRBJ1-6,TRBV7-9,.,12,TGTGCCAGCAGCTCAAATAATTCACCCCTCCACTTT,CASSSNNSPLHF
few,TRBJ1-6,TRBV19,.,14,TGTGCCAGTAAGGCAGGGGCTGGAAATTCACCCCTCCACTTT,CASKAGAGNSPLHF
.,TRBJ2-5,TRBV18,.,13,TGTGCCAGCTCACCAGACAGACAAGAGACCCAGTACTTC,CASSPDRQETQYF
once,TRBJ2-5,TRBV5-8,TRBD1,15,TGTGCCAGCAGGCCGGGACAGGGTCCCCAAGAGACCCAGTACTTC,CASRPGQGPQETQYF
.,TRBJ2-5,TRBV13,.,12,TGTGCCAGCAGCTTAGGCCAAGCTAGAGCGGACTTC,CASSLGQARADF
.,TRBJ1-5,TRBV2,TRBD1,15,TGTGCCAGCAGTGAAGGGACAGGGCGTTCTCAGCCCCAGCATTTT,CASSEGTGRSQPQHF
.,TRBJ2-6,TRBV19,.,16,TGTGCCAGTAGTCTTATGGCGACAACTGGGGCCAACGTCCTGACTTTC,CASSLMATTGANVLTF
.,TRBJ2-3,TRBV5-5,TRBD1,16,TGTGCCAGCAGCTGGGGGACAGGATCTAGCACAGATACGCAGTATTTT,CASSWGTGSSTDTQYF
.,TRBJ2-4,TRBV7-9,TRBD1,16,TGTGCCAGCAGCCTGGGACAGGGCATAGCCAAAAACATTCAGTACTTC,CASSLGQGIAKNIQYF
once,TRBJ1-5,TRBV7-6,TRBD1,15,TGTGCCAGCAGCTTAACAGGGGGGAGCAATCAGCCCCAGCATTTT,CASSLTGGSNQPQHF
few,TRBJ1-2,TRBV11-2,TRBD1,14,TGTGCCAGCAGCTCGAACCGGGACAGCTATGGCTACACCTTC,CASSSNRDSYGYTF
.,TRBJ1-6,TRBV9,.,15,TGTGCCAGCAGCGTAGGACTCTCCTATAATTCACCCCTCCACTTT,CASSVGLSYNSPLHF
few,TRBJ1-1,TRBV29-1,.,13,TGCAGCGTTGGACCAACAGGGATCACTGAAGCTTTCTTT,CSVGPTGITEAFF
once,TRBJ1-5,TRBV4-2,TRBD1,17,TGTGCCAGCAGCCAAGACTACGGGACAGCTGGCAATCAGCCCCAGCATTTT,CASSQDYGTAGNQPQHF
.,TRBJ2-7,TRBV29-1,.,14,TGCAGCGTACAGGCCTCAGGGTCCCTGTACGAGCAGTACTTC,CSVQASGSLYEQYF
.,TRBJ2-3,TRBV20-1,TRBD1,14,TGCAGTGCTAGTGGGACAGGGTCGGCGGATACGCAGTATTTT,CSASGTGSADTQYF
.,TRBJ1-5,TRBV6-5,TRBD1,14,TGTGCCAGCAGCCCCGGGACAGGGGAACAGCCCCAGCATTTT,CASSPGTGEQPQHF
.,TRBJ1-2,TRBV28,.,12,TGTGCCAGCAGATCTGTTCTCTATGGCTACACCTTC,CASRSVLYGYTF
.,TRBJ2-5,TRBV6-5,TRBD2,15,TGTGCCAGCAGTCGGGAGGGGCGGAGCCAAGAGACCCAGTACTTC,CASSREGRSQETQYF
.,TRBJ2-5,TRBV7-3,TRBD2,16,TGTGCCAGCAGCGCTCTAGCGGGGGGGCCCCAAGAGACCCAGTACTTC,CASSALAGGPQETQYF